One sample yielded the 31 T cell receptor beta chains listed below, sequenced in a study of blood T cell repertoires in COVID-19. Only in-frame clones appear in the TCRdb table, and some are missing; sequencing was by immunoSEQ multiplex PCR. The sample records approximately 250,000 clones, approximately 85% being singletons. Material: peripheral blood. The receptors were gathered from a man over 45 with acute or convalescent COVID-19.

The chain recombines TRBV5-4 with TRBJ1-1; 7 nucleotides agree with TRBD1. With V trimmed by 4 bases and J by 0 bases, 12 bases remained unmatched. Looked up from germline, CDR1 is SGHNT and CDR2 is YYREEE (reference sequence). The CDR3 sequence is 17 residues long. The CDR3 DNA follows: TGTGCCAGCAGCCCAGTAGGACAGGCGGCCATGAACACTGAAGCTTTCTTT. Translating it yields CASSPVGQAAMNTEAFF.

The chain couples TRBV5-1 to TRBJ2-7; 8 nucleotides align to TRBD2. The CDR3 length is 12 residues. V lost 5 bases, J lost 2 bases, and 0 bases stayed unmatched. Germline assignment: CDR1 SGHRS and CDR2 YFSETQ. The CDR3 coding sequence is TGCGCCAGCAGGCGGGAGGCCTACGAGCAGTACTTC. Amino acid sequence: CASRREAYEQYF. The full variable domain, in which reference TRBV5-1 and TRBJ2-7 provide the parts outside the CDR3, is KAGVTQTPRYLIKTRGQQVTLSCSPISGHRSVSWYQQTPGQGLQFLFEYFSETQRNKGNFPGRFSGRQFSNSRSEMNVSTLELGDSALYLCASRREAYEQYFGPGTRLTVT.

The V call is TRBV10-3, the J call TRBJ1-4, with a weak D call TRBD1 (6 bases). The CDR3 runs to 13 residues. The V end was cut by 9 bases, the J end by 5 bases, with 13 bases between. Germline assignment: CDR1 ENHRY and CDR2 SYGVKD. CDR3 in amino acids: CAIRQEINEKLFF. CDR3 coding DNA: TGTGCCATTCGACAGGAGATAAATGAAAAACTGTTTTTT.

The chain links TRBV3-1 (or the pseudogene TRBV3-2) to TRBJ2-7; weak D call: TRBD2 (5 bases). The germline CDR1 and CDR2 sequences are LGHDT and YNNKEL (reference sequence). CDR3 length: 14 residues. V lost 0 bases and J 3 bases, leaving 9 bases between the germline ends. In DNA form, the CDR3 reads TGTGCCAGCAGCCAAGATCTAGCCTACTACGAGCAGTACTTC. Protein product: CASSQDLAYYEQYF.

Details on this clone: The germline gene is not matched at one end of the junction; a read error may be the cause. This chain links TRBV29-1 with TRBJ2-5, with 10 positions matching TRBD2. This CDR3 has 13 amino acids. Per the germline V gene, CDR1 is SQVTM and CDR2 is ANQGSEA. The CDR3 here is CSVEEGLAGAGNF. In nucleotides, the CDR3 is TGCAGCGTTGAAGAGGGCCTAGCGGGGGCCGGCAACTTC.

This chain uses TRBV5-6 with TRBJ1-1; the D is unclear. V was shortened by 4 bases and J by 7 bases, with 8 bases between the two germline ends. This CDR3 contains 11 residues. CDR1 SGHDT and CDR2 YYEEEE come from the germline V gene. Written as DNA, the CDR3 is TGTGCCAGCAGCATTTGGCATGAAGCTTTCTTT. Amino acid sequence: CASSIWHEAFF.

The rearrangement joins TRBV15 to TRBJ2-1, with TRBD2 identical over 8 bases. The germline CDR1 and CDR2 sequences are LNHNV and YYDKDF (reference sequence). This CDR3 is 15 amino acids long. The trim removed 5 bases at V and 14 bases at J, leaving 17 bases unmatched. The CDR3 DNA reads TGTGCCACCAGCGACCAGTCAGCCCTTAGCGGGGAGGAGTTCTTC. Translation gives CATSDQSALSGEEFF.

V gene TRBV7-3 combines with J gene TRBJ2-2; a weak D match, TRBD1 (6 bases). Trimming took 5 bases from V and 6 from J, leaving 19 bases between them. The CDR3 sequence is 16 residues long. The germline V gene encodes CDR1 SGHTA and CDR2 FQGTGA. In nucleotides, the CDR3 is TGTGCCAGCAGCCCGTACCCCCAGGGGCTATCCGGGGAGCTGTTTTTT. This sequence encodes CASSPYPQGLSGELFF.

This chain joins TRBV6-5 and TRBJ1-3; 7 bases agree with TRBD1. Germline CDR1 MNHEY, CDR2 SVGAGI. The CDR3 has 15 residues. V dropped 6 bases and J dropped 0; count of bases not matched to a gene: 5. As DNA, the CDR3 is TGTGCCAGCAGCTCGGGACAGAACTCTGGAAACACCATATATTTT. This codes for CASSSGQNSGNTIYF.

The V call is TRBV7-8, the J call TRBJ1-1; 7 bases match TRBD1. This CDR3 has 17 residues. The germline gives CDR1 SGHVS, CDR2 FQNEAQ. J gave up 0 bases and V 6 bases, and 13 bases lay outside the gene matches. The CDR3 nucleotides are TGTGCCAGCAGACATCCCCGGAGGGGGCCCATGAACACTGAAGCTTTCTTT. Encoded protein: CASRHPRRGPMNTEAFF. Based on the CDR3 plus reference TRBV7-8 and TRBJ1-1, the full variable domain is GAGVSQSPRYKVAKRGQDVALRCDPISGHVSLFWYQQALGQGPEFLTYFQNEAQLDKSGLPSDRFFAERPEGSVSTLKIQRTQQEDSAVYLCASRHPRRGPMNTEAFFGQGTRLTVV.

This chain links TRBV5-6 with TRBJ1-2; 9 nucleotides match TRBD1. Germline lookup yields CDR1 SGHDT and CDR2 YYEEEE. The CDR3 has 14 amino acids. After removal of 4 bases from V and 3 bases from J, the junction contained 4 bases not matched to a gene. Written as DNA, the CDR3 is TGTGCCAGCAGCCTAGACAGGGGGGACTATGGCTACACCTTC. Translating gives CASSLDRGDYGYTF.

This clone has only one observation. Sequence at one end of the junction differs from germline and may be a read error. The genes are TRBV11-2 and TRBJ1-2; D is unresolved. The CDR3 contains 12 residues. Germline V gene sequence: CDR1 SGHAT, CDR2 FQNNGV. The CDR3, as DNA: TGTGCCAGCAGCTTAGCGATTTCTGTGGAGGACTTC. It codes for CASSLAISVEDF. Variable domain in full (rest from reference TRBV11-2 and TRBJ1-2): EAGVAQSPRYKIIEKRQSVAFWCNPISGHATLYWYQQILGQGPKLLIQFQNNGVVDDSQLPKDRFSAERLKGVDSTLKIQPAKLEDSAVYLCASSLAISVEDFGSGTRLTVV.

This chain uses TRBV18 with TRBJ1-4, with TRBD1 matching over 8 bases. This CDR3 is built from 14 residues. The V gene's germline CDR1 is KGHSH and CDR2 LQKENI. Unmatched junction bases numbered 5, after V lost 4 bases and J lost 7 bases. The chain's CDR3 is CASSLGQDGEKLFF. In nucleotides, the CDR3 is TGTGCCAGCTCACTGGGACAGGACGGTGAAAAACTGTTTTTT.

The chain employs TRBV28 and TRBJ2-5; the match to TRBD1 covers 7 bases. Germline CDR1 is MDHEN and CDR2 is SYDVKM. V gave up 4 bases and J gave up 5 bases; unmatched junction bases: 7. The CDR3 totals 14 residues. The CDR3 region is CASSSGQLSETQYF. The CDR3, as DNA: TGTGCCAGCAGTTCGGGACAGCTTTCGGAGACCCAGTACTTC.

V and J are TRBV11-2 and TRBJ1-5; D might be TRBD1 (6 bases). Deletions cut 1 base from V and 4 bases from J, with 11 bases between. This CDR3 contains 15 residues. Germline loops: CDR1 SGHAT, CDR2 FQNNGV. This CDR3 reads CASSLGWTDNQPQHF. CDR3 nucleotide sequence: TGTGCCAGCAGCTTAGGCTGGACAGATAATCAGCCCCAGCATTTT.

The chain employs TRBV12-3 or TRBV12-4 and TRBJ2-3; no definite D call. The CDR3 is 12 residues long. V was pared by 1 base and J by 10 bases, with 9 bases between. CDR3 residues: CASSLGRIAQYF. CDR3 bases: TGTGCCAGCAGTTTAGGCAGGATAGCGCAGTATTTT.

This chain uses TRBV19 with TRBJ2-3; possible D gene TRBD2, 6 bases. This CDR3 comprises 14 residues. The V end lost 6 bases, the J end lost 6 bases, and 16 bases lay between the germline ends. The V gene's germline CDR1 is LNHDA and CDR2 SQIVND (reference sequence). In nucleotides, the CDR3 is TGTGCCAGTAGCCAAACGGGGGATGGGGATACGCAGTATTTT. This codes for CASSQTGDGDTQYF.

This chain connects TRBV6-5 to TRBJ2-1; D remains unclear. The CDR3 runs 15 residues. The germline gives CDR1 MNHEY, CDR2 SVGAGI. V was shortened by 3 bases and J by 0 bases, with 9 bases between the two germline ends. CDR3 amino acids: CASSYKASSYNEQFF. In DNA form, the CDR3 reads TGTGCCAGCAGTTATAAGGCTAGCTCCTACAATGAGCAGTTCTTC.

DNA of the CDR3: TGTGCCACCAGTGATACGACTAGCGGGCGCTACAATGAGCAGTTCTTC. This gives the protein CATSDTTSGRYNEQFF. This chain links TRBV24-1 with TRBJ2-1, with 10 bases matching TRBD2. Germline CDR1 KGHDR, CDR2 SFDVKD. This CDR3 is built from 16 residues. After removal of 3 bases from V and 3 bases from J, the junction contained 4 bases not matched to a gene.

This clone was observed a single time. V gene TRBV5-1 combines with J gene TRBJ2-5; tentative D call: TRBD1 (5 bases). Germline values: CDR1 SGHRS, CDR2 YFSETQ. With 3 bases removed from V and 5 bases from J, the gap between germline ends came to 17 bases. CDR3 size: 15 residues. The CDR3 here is CASSYGQGWGETQYF. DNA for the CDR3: TGCGCCAGCAGCTATGGGCAGGGCTGGGGCGAGACCCAGTACTTC.

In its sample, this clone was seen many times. CDR3 DNA sequence: TGTGCCAGCAGCTTAGGGACAGGGCCCTACGAGCAGTACTTC. Its protein product is CASSLGTGPYEQYF. The chain employs TRBV7-3 and TRBJ2-7, with 9 bases lining up with TRBD1. Germline CDR1 and CDR2: SGHTA and FQGTGA. The V segment lost 2 bases and the J segment 2 bases; nucleotides outside the gene matches: 1. The CDR3 runs to 14 residues.

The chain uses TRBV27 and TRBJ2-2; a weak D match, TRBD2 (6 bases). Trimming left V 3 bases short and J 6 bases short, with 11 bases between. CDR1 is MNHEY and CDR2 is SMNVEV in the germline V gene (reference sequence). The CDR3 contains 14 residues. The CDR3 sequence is CASSFRGLAGELFF. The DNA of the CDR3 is TGTGCCAGCAGTTTCCGGGGGTTAGCCGGGGAGCTGTTTTTT.

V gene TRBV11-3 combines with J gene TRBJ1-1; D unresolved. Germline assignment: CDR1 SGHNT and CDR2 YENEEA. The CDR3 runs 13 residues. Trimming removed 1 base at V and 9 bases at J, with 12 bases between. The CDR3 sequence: CASSLGQRLKAFF. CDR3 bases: TGTGCCAGCAGCTTAGGGCAGAGGCTTAAAGCTTTCTTT.

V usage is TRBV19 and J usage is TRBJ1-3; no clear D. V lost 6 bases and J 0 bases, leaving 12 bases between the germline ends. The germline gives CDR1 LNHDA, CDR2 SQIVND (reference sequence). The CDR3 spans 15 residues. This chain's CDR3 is CASRRAQDSGNTIYF. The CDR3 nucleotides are TGTGCCAGTAGGAGAGCCCAGGACTCTGGAAACACCATATATTTT. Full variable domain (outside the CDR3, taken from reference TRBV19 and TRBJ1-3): DGGITQSPKYLFRKEGQNVTLSCEQNLNHDAMYWYRQDPGQGLRLIYYSQIVNDFQKGDIAEGYSVSREKKESFPLTVTSAQKNPTAFYLCASRRAQDSGNTIYFGEGSWLTVV.

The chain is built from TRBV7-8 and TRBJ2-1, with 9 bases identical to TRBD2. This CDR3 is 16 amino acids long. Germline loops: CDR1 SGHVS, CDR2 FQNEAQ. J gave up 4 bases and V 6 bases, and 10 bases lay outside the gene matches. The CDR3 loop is CASSLRVSGRYNEQFF. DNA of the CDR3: TGTGCCAGCAGTTTAAGGGTCAGCGGGAGGTACAATGAGCAGTTCTTC.

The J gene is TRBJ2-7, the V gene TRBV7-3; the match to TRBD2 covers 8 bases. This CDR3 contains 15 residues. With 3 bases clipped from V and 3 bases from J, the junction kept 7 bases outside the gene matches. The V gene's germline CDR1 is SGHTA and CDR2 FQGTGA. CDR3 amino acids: CASSFSGAGGYEQYF. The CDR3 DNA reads TGTGCCAGCAGCTTCTCTGGTGCGGGAGGCTACGAGCAGTACTTC.

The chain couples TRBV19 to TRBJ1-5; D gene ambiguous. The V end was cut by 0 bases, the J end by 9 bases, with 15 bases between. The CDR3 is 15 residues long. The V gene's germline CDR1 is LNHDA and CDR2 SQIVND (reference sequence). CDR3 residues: CASSIDLADSRPQHF. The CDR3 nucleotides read TGTGCCAGTAGTATAGATCTTGCAGATTCTCGGCCCCAGCATTTT.

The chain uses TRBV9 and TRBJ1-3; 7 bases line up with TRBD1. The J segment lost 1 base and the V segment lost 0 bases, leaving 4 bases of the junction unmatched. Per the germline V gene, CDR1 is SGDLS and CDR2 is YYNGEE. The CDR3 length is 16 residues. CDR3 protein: CASSVEGAVSGNTIYF. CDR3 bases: TGTGCCAGCAGCGTAGAGGGGGCAGTGTCTGGAAACACCATATATTTT. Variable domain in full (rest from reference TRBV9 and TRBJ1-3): DSGVTQTPKHLITATGQRVTLRCSPRSGDLSVYWYQQSLDQGLQFLIQYYNGEERAKGNILERFSAQQFPDLHSELNLSSLELGDSALYFCASSVEGAVSGNTIYFGEGSWLTVV.

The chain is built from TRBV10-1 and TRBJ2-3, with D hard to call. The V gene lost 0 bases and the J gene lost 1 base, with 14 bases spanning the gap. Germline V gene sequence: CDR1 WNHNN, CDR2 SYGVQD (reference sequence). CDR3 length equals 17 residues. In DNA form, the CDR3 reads TGCGCCAGCAGTGAGTCGAAGACTTTGCTGCGCACAGATACGCAGTATTTT. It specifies CASSESKTLLRTDTQYF.

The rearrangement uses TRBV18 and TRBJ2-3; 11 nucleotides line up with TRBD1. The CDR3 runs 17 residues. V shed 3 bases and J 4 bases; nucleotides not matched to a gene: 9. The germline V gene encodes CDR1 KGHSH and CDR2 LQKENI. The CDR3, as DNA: TGTGCCAGCTCACCCAACCCGGGACAGGGGGGAGCAGATACGCAGTATTTT. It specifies CASSPNPGQGGADTQYF.

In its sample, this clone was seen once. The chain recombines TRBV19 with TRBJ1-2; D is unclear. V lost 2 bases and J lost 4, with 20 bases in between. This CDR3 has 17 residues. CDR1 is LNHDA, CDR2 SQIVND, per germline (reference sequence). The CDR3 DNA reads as TGTGCCAGTAGTATAAACCCCTCGCAGAGCGGCGGCTATGGCTACACCTTC. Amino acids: CASSINPSQSGGYGYTF.